Listed here are 10 T cell receptor beta chains from one sample, sequenced in a study of OX40 agonist ivuxolimab in advanced cancers. Sequencing used immunoSEQ multiplex PCR; TCRdb keeps in-frame clones, though not all of them. Of about 79,000 clones listed, roughly 94% are singletons. The material was CD4+ or CD8+ T cells sorted from blood, obtained in a trial of the OX40 agonist ivuxolimab. The receptors come from an adult with an advanced solid tumor such as melanoma, head and neck, liver or kidney cancer.

The chain links TRBV9 to TRBJ2-2, with D perhaps matching TRBD1 or TRBD2 (5 bases each). The CDR3 has 18 residues. V lost 1 base and J 0 bases, leaving 16 bases between the germline ends. Germline lookup yields CDR1 SGDLS and CDR2 YYNGEE. CDR3 in amino acids: CASSVTPGTDTNTGELFF. In DNA, the CDR3 is TGTGCCAGCAGCGTAACTCCCGGGACGGATACGAACACCGGGGAGCTGTTTTTT. Full variable domain (rest looked up from reference TRBV9 and TRBJ2-2): DSGVTQTPKHLITATGQRVTLRCSPRSGDLSVYWYQQSLDQGLQFLIQYYNGEERAKGNILERFSAQQFPDLHSELNLSSLELGDSALYFCASSVTPGTDTNTGELFFGEGSRLTVL.

The chain has TRBV7-9 and TRBJ2-2; no reliable D call. The CDR3 is 16 residues long. V was cut by 2 bases and J by 0 bases, with 10 bases left in between. Germline CDR1 is SEHNR and CDR2 is FQNEAQ (reference sequence). For the CDR3, the DNA is TGTGCCAGCAGCTTACGGTGGCAGGCGAACACCGGGGAGCTGTTTTTT. Protein: CASSLRWQANTGELFF.

This sequence joins TRBV25-1 and TRBJ2-5, with D perhaps matching TRBD1 (6 bases). In germline, CDR1 is MGHDK, CDR2 SYGVNS. Trimming pared 10 bases from V and 5 bases from J, leaving 14 bases between. The CDR3 contains 12 residues. CDR3 sequence: CATEGVWETQYF. CDR3 DNA: TGTGCCACCGAGGGGGTTTGGGAGACCCAGTACTTC.

This sequence joins TRBV4-2 and TRBJ2-2; 11 bases are a match to TRBD1. The germline gives CDR1 LGHNA, CDR2 YNFKEQ. This CDR3 is 19 amino acids long. V lost 1 base and J lost 5; bases outside the gene matches: 12. The CDR3 DNA reads TGTGCCAGCAGCCAAGTGGTCGGACAGGGGGCTTTAAGTACCGGGGAGCTGTTTTTT. Amino acid sequence: CASSQVVGQGALSTGELFF.

The chain has TRBV19 and TRBJ1-1; D may be TRBD1 (5 bases). The CDR3 sequence is 14 residues long. Germline V gene lookup returns CDR1 LNHDA and CDR2 SQIVND (reference sequence). Deletions cut 3 bases from V and 4 bases from J, with 12 bases between. The CDR3 bases are TGTGCCAGTAGTATGACAGTAAGGGGCACTGAAGCTTTCTTT. Encoded protein: CASSMTVRGTEAFF.

Of note for this clone: This sample includes further DNA sequences coding for the same CDR3. The V gene is TRBV7-9, the J gene TRBJ2-1; D uncertain. The germline V and J ends were trimmed by 8 bases and 0 bases, with 8 bases remaining between them. CDR1 and CDR2 from the germline V gene are SEHNR and FQNEAQ (reference sequence). This CDR3 contains 13 residues. CDR3 DNA sequence: TGTGCCAGCCGACCGAGCTCCTACAATGAGCAGTTCTTC. This gives the protein CASRPSSYNEQFF.

CDR3 bases: TGTGCCAGCAGTGATAATGAGCAGTTCTTC. It is translated as CASSDNEQFF. The chain combines TRBV6-1 with TRBJ2-1, with D unclear. Trimming took 3 bases from V and 7 from J, leaving 1 base between them. CDR1 is MNHNS and CDR2 is SASEGT in the germline V gene. The CDR3 runs to 10 residues.

The CDR3 sequence is CASSYRSGTNYEQYF. The DNA for the CDR3 is TGTGCCAGCAGCTACCGCTCCGGGACAAATTACGAGCAGTACTTC. The chain employs TRBV5-4 and TRBJ2-7; tentative D call: TRBD1 (6 bases). Germline V gives CDR1 SGHNT, CDR2 YYREEE (reference sequence). The CDR3 length is 15 residues. Trimming stripped 3 bases from V and 4 bases from J, with 17 bases between.

This clone was seen only once. This rearrangement joins TRBV15 to TRBJ2-7, with TRBD2 identical over 13 bases. The CDR3 length is 15 residues. CDR1 and CDR2 from the germline V gene are LNHNV and YYDKDF (reference sequence). Trimming cost V 1 base and J 5 bases; bases outside gene matches: 2. The DNA of the CDR3 is TGTGCCACCAGCAGAGGTGGGACTAGCGGGAACGAGCAGTACTTC. Residues: CATSRGGTSGNEQYF.

The chain has TRBV4-1 and TRBJ2-7; TRBD1 is a possible D gene (5 bases). The CDR3 extends over 14 amino acids. Trimming pared 0 bases from V and 3 bases from J, leaving 9 bases between. The V gene's germline CDR1 is MGHRA and CDR2 YSYEKL. For the CDR3, the DNA is TGCGCCAGCAGCCAAGAGCCGACAGTCTACGAGCAGTACTTC. Protein: CASSQEPTVYEQYF.